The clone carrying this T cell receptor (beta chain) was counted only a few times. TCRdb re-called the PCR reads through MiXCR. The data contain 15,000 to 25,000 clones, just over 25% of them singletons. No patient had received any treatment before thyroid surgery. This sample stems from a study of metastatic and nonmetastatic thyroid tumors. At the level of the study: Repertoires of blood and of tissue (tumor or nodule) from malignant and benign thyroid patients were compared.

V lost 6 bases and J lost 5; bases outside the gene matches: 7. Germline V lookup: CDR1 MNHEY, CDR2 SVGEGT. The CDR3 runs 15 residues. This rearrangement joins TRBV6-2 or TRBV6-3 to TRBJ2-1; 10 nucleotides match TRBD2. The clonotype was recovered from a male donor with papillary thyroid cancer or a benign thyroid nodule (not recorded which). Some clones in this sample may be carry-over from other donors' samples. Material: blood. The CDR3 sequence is CASRQGLAAHNEQFF. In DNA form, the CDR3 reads TGTGCCAGCAGACAAGGACTAGCGGCCCACAATGAGCAGTTCTTC.